These 25 T cell receptor beta chains were sequenced from one sample in a study of blood T cell repertoires in COVID-19. Sequencing used immunoSEQ multiplex PCR; TCRdb keeps in-frame clones, though not all of them. The table has about 59,000 clones, 73% seen once. The material sequenced was peripheral blood. These receptors all stem from a woman in her 70s with acute or convalescent COVID-19.

Only a few counts were recorded for this clone. The chain couples TRBV5-1 to TRBJ1-6; D remains ambiguous. Germline CDR1 SGHRS, CDR2 YFSETQ. The length of the CDR3 is 12 residues. The germline V and J ends were trimmed by 4 bases and 13 bases, with 12 bases remaining between them. CDR3 amino acids: CASSPTAGPLHF. Written as DNA, the CDR3 is TGCGCCAGCAGCCCCACCGCCGGGCCCCTCCACTTT.

The chain joins TRBV2 to TRBJ2-2; 9 bases are a match to TRBD1. This CDR3 has 15 amino acids. J gave up 6 bases and V 6 bases, and 8 bases lay outside the gene matches. Germline CDR1 SNHLY, CDR2 FYNNEI. The CDR3 nucleotides read TGTGCCAGCAGATCCCGGGACAGGGTCGCCGGGGAGCTGTTTTTT. Its protein is CASRSRDRVAGELFF.

The chain recombines TRBV2 with TRBJ1-6; D remains unclear. Trimming left V 6 bases short and J 0 bases short, with 9 bases between. The germline CDR1 and CDR2 sequences are SNHLY and FYNNEI. The CDR3 covers 15 residues. The CDR3 spells CASRATSSYNSPLHF. In DNA form, the CDR3 reads TGTGCCAGCAGGGCGACAAGCTCCTATAATTCACCCCTCCACTTT.

At least ten counts were recorded for this clone. The chain is built from TRBV6-2 or TRBV6-3 and TRBJ1-5; 9 bases fit TRBD1. The CDR3 spans 17 residues. The germline gives CDR1 MNHEY, CDR2 SVGEGT. J lost 3 bases, V lost 2 bases, and 8 bases had no gene match. This CDR3 is CASSYQTGTGYNQPQHF. The DNA of the CDR3 is TGTGCCAGCAGTTACCAAACCGGGACAGGGTACAATCAGCCCCAGCATTTT.

This clone was picked up a small number of times. V gene TRBV7-9 combines with J gene TRBJ1-6; perhaps TRBD1 as D (6 bases). The CDR3 length is 16 residues. Per germline, CDR1 SEHNR and CDR2 FQNEAQ (reference sequence). Deletions cut 5 bases from V and 7 bases from J, with 18 bases between. CDR3 nucleotides: TGTGCCAGCAGCCTCACTCGGACAGAAGGGAATTCACCCCTCCACTTT. Its protein is CASSLTRTEGNSPLHF.

This clone was seen a handful of times. The genes are TRBV7-3 and TRBJ1-2, with D possibly TRBD1 on 6 matching bases. Trimming stripped 5 bases from V and 4 bases from J, with 14 bases between. The CDR3 runs 14 residues. The germline gives CDR1 SGHTA, CDR2 FQGTGA. The CDR3, as DNA: TGTGCCAGCAGCCCTGGGCAGGGGTTCTATGGCTACACCTTC. It is translated as CASSPGQGFYGYTF.

The rearrangement joins TRBV5-6 to TRBJ2-7; the D gene is possibly TRBD1 (5 bases). Germline V gives CDR1 SGHDT, CDR2 YYEEEE. V lost 2 bases to trimming and J lost 0 bases, with 12 bases between them. The CDR3 spans 15 residues. The CDR3 protein is CASSFGAGYSYEQYF. The CDR3 DNA sequence: TGTGCCAGCAGCTTTGGGGCTGGGTACTCCTACGAGCAGTACTTC.

CDR3 in amino acids: CASSDTQGTYGYTF. The CDR3, as DNA: TGTGCCAGCAGTGATACCCAGGGGACCTATGGCTACACCTTC. The chain employs TRBV2 and TRBJ1-2, with D maybe TRBD1 (6 bases). CDR1 is SNHLY and CDR2 is FYNNEI in the germline V gene. CDR3 length: 14 residues. V was trimmed by 3 bases and J by 4 bases, leaving 12 bases between them.

This chain links TRBV6-5 with TRBJ2-7, with D uncertain. The V gene's germline CDR1 is MNHEY and CDR2 SVGAGI. The CDR3 consists of 12 residues. Between the trimmed V and J ends, which lost 6 bases and 6 bases, there was a span of 12 bases. CDR3 sequence: CASSASVAEQYV. CDR3 sequence (DNA): TGTGCCAGCAGCGCTAGTGTAGCCGAGCAGTACGTC.

The V and J genes are TRBV20-1 and TRBJ2-7; a weak D match, TRBD2 (5 bases). Trimming removed 3 bases from V and 2 bases from J, with 14 bases in between. The CDR3 covers 14 residues. The V gene's germline CDR1 is DFQATT and CDR2 SNEGSKA (reference sequence). The CDR3 reads CSASPTSGTYEQYF. Here the CDR3 DNA reads TGCAGTGCTAGTCCGACCTCCGGGACCTACGAGCAGTACTTC.

V gene TRBV3-1 (or the pseudogene TRBV3-2) combines with J gene TRBJ2-4; D is possibly TRBD2 (7 bases). V lost 2 bases to trimming and J lost 3 bases, with 14 bases between them. This CDR3 comprises 16 residues. Germline assignment: CDR1 LGHDT and CDR2 YNNKEL (reference sequence). DNA of the CDR3: TGTGCCAGCAGCCAAAAGAGGGGGACTATCAAAAACATTCAGTACTTC. Protein: CASSQKRGTIKNIQYF.

The rearrangement links TRBV6-6 to TRBJ1-6, with D possibly matching TRBD1 (5 bases). This CDR3 is 15 amino acids long. V lost 3 bases and J 2 bases, leaving 8 bases between the germline ends. Germline CDR1 and CDR2: MNHNY and SVGAGI (reference sequence). The CDR3 nucleotides read TGTGCCAGCAGTTATTGGGGGGCCTATAATTCACCCCTCCACTTT. Translating gives CASSYWGAYNSPLHF.

The rearrangement links TRBV6-5 to TRBJ1-1, with 12 bases identical to TRBD1. Germline CDR1 is MNHEY and CDR2 is SVGAGI. This CDR3 is built from 15 residues. The J segment lost 7 bases and the V segment lost 6 bases, leaving 9 bases of the junction unmatched. The CDR3 spells CASSWAGQGAGEAFF. The CDR3, as DNA: TGTGCCAGCAGCTGGGCGGGACAGGGGGCAGGTGAAGCTTTCTTT.

This clone has only a few counts. V is TRBV11-1 and J is TRBJ1-6; D ambiguous. The V end was cut by 3 bases, the J end by 9 bases, with 9 bases between. CDR3 length: 13 amino acids. The germline gives CDR1 SGHAT, CDR2 FQDESV (reference sequence). The CDR3 coding sequence is TGTGCCAGCAGCTTCGGGGTTAGTTCACCCCTCCACTTT. Amino acids: CASSFGVSSPLHF.

Here the CDR3 DNA reads TGTGCCAGCAGCAGGACTAGCGGGGGCCAGAACACCGGGGAGCTGTTTTTT. Translating gives CASSRTSGGQNTGELFF. This chain joins TRBV7-2 and TRBJ2-2; 13 nucleotides align to TRBD2. Unmatched junction bases numbered 4, after V lost 5 bases and J lost 1 base. CDR3 length equals 17 residues. From germline, CDR1 is SGHTA and CDR2 FQGNSA. The full variable domain, with the rest looked up from reference TRBV7-2 and TRBJ2-2, is GAGVSQSPSNKVTEKGKDVELRCDPISGHTALYWYRQSLGQGLEFLIYFQGNSAPDKSGLPSDRFSAERTGGSVSTLTIQRTQQEDSAVYLCASSRTSGGQNTGELFFGEGSRLTVL.

The V call is TRBV7-9, the J call TRBJ1-3; 9 bases match TRBD1. CDR1 is SEHNR and CDR2 is FQNEAQ in the germline V gene (reference sequence). This CDR3 region has 17 residues. The junction had 8 bases not matched to a gene; V was cut back by 4 bases and J by 1 base. CDR3: CASSYILQGASGNTIYF. For the CDR3, the DNA is TGTGCCAGCAGCTACATCCTACAGGGGGCTTCTGGAAACACCATATATTTT.

The J gene is TRBJ2-7, the V gene TRBV19; D is uncertain. The germline CDR1 and CDR2 sequences are LNHDA and SQIVND (reference sequence). The CDR3 is 15 residues long. V lost 5 bases and J lost 2, with 16 bases in between. CDR3 nucleotides: TGTGCCAGTAGTCCAACCTCAGGTATCCCCTACGAGCAGTACTTC. Amino acid sequence: CASSPTSGIPYEQYF.

This chain connects TRBV21-1 to TRBJ2-5; the table's D call TRBD1 went unverified against the DNA. TRBV21-1 is shown as a pseudogene. The CDR3 spans 17 residues. The CDR3 DNA is TGTGCCAGCAGCAAAGTAGTTTTGGGGCGGAATAAGAGAACCCAGTACTTC. Residues: CASSKVVLGRNKRTQYF.

V gene TRBV29-1 combines with J gene TRBJ1-1, with TRBD1 matching over 7 bases. CDR1 and CDR2 from the germline V gene are SQVTM and ANQGSEA. V gave up 6 bases and J gave up 2 bases; unmatched junction bases: 9. CDR3 size: 14 residues. The chain's CDR3 is CSVRSRDSNTEAFF. DNA for the CDR3: TGCAGCGTCCGATCCCGGGACAGTAACACTGAAGCTTTCTTT.

The CDR3 DNA sequence: TGTGCCATCAGTGTGGCATTTCACCTGACAGGGTATAGCAATCAGCCCCAGCATTTT. Amino acid sequence: CAISVAFHLTGYSNQPQHF. The V and J genes are TRBV10-3 and TRBJ1-5; 7 bases line up with TRBD1. The ends lost 4 bases at V and 0 bases at J; junction bases unmatched: 15. Germline CDR1 and CDR2: ENHRY and SYGVKD. CDR3 length: 19 residues.

The chain uses TRBV10-2 and TRBJ2-2; tentative D call: TRBD2 (7 bases). V gave up 0 bases and J gave up 6 bases, with 14 bases separating them. This CDR3 comprises 16 residues. Germline assignment: CDR1 WSHSY and CDR2 SAAADI. The CDR3 is CASSESDGGPPGELFF. The CDR3 coding sequence is TGCGCCAGCAGTGAGTCTGACGGGGGGCCCCCCGGGGAGCTGTTTTTT.

The chain has TRBV24-1 and TRBJ1-1, with 8 bases matching TRBD1. The germline gives CDR1 KGHDR, CDR2 SFDVKD. After removal of 4 bases from V and 5 bases from J, the junction contained 2 bases not matched to a gene. The CDR3 consists of 13 residues. CDR3 loop: CATSDHRGTEAFF. DNA for the CDR3: TGTGCCACCAGTGACCACAGGGGGACTGAAGCTTTCTTT.

The rearrangement links TRBV29-1 to TRBJ2-4; TRBD2 aligns across 10 bases. CDR1 is SQVTM and CDR2 is ANQGSEA in the germline V gene. V gave up 0 bases and J gave up 7 bases; unmatched junction bases: 9. This CDR3 has 16 residues. The CDR3 DNA reads TGCAGCGTTGAAGAACGGCTTCAGCGGGGGGGCAACATTCAGTACTTC. Translating it yields CSVEERLQRGGNIQYF.

The chain has TRBV6-5 and TRBJ1-4; D not resolved. The CDR3 runs to 13 residues. CDR1 is MNHEY and CDR2 is SVGAGI in the germline V gene. Trimming removed 6 bases from V and 6 bases from J, with 11 bases in between. CDR3 DNA sequence: TGTGCCAGCAGAACGCCAGAAGATGAAAAACTGTTTTTT. It specifies CASRTPEDEKLFF.

The V call is TRBV19, the J call TRBJ1-5, with D uncertain. Germline CDR1 is LNHDA and CDR2 is SQIVND (reference sequence). There are 13 residues in the CDR3. V gave up 4 bases and J gave up 5 bases, with 9 bases separating them. The CDR3 coding sequence is TGTGCCAGTAGTAAGATCCGGGATCAGCCCCAGCATTTT. Translation: CASSKIRDQPQHF.